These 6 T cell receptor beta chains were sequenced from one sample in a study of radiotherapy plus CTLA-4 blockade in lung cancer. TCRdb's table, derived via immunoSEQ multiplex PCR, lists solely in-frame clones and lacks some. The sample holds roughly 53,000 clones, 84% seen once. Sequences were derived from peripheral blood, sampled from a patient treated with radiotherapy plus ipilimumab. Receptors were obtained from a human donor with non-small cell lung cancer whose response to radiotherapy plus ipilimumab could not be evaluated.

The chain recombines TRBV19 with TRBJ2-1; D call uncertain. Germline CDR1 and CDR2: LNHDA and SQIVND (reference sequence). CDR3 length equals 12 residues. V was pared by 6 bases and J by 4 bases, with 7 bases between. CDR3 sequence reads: CASRDSYNEQFF. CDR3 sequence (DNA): TGTGCCAGTAGAGACTCATACAATGAGCAGTTCTTC. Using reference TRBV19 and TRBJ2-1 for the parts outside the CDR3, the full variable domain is DGGITQSPKYLFRKEGQNVTLSCEQNLNHDAMYWYRQDPGQGLRLIYYSQIVNDFQKGDIAEGYSVSREKKESFPLTVTSAQKNPTAFYLCASRDSYNEQFFGPGTRLTVL.

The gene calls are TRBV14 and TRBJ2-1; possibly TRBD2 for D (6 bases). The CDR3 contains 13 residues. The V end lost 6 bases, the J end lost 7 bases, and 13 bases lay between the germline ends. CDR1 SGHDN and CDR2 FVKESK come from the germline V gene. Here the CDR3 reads CASRPAGWNEQFF. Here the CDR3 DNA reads TGTGCCAGCAGGCCGGCGGGGTGGAATGAGCAGTTCTTC.

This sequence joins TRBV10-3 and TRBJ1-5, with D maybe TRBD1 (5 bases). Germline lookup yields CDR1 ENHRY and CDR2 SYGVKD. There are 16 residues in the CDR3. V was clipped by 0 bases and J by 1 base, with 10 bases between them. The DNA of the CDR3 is TGTGCCATCAGTGAGTCGGAGGGGTTGAGCAATCAGCCCCAGCATTTT. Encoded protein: CAISESEGLSNQPQHF.

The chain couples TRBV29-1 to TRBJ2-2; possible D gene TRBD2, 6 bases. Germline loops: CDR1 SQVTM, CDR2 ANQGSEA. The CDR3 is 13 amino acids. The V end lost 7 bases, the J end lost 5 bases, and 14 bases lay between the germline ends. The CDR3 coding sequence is TGCAGCGGACGGACTACTTCAACCGGGGAGCTGTTTTTT. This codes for CSGRTTSTGELFF.

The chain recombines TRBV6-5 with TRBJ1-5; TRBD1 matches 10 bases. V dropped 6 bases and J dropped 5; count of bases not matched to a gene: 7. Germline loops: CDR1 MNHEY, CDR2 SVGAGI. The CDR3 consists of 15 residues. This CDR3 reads CASSPTGGLDQPQHF. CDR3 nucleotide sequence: TGTGCCAGCAGCCCGACAGGGGGCTTGGATCAGCCCCAGCATTTT.

The CDR3 DNA sequence: TGTGCCAGCAGTGAATTAGGCAGGGGGGTAGATACGCAGTATTTT. It encodes CASSELGRGVDTQYF. The chain couples TRBV6-1 to TRBJ2-3, with D maybe TRBD1 (7 bases). The CDR3 loop spans 15 amino acids. CDR1 is MNHNS and CDR2 is SASEGT in the germline V gene. Trimming took off 2 bases at V and 5 bases at J, with 14 bases between the two ends.